Sequencing of this T cell receptor (beta chain) was carried out in a study of T cell responses to AZD1222 COVID-19 vaccine. Background on the study: Pooled together were second doses at about 4 or about 12 weeks.

CDR3 length: 16 amino acids. V gave up 0 bases and J gave up 0 bases, with 7 bases separating them. Looked up from germline, CDR1 is SGHRS and CDR2 is YFSETQ. TCRdb's table, derived via immunoSEQ multiplex PCR, lists solely in-frame clones and lacks some. Among about 180,000 clones listed, about 86% were seen once. The rearrangement links TRBV5-1 to TRBJ1-6; no definite D call. The origin of this receptor is an adult in good health. Sequences were derived from peripheral blood, sampled on day 0 of AZD1222 vaccination. Here the CDR3 DNA reads TGCGCCAGCAGCTTGGGAAGGGACTCCTATAATTCACCCCTCCACTTT. This codes for CASSLGRDSYNSPLHF. Looking up the rest from reference TRBV5-1 and TRBJ1-6 gives the full variable domain: KAGVTQTPRYLIKTRGQQVTLSCSPISGHRSVSWYQQTPGQGLQFLFEYFSETQRNKGNFPGRFSGRQFSNSRSEMNVSTLELGDSALYLCASSLGRDSYNSPLHFGNGTRLTVT.